The 26 T cell receptor beta chains presented below share a single source sample, sequenced in a study of shared clonotypes between healthy human individuals. Repertoires were generated with immunoSEQ multiplex PCR, while TCRdb's copy carries only in-frame clones and drops some. This table holds about 820,000 clones, almost 95% found once. Naive-designated CD8 cells lacked CD45RO, were positively enriched for CCR7, and omitted terminally differentiated effector memory CD45RA+ cells. The specimen sequenced was naive CD8+ T cells sorted from blood. Receptors originate from a young man in good health.

The chain joins TRBV28 to TRBJ2-7, with D perhaps being TRBD1 or TRBD2 (5 bases each). The CDR3 is made up of 12 amino acids. V was cut by 10 bases and J by 1 base, with 11 bases left in between. Per germline, CDR1 MDHEN and CDR2 SYDVKM. Here the CDR3 DNA reads TGTGCCACGGGGACCCGATCCTACGAGCAGTACTTC. Its protein is CATGTRSYEQYF. Looking up the rest from reference TRBV28 and TRBJ2-7 gives the full variable domain: DVKVTQSSRYLVKRTGEKVFLECVQDMDHENMFWYRQDPGLGLRLIYFSYDVKMKEKGDIPEGYSVSREKKERFSLILESASTNQTSMYLCATGTRSYEQYFGPGTRLTVT.

V and J are TRBV19 and TRBJ2-1, with D possibly being TRBD1 or TRBD2 (5 bases each). CDR1 and CDR2 (germline): LNHDA, SQIVND (reference sequence). V was shortened by 8 bases and J by 1 base, with 15 bases between the two germline ends. The CDR3 contains 15 residues. CDR3 nucleotides: TGTGCCAGTTTAATGCGGGCAGGGTCCTACAATGAGCAGTTCTTC. Its translation is CASLMRAGSYNEQFF. Supplemented by reference TRBV19 and TRBJ2-1, the full variable domain reads DGGITQSPKYLFRKEGQNVTLSCEQNLNHDAMYWYRQDPGQGLRLIYYSQIVNDFQKGDIAEGYSVSREKKESFPLTVTSAQKNPTAFYLCASLMRAGSYNEQFFGPGTRLTVL.

The chain employs TRBV27 and TRBJ2-7; possibly TRBD2 for D (6 bases). The CDR3 is made up of 18 amino acids. Per the germline V gene, CDR1 is MNHEY and CDR2 is SMNVEV (reference sequence). Trimming shortened V by 0 bases and J by 8 bases, and 26 bases separated the two germline ends. DNA for the CDR3: TGTGCCAGCAGTTTATCTCCCTCCCTTGGCGGGATGGGAACCAAGCAGTACTTC. Protein sequence: CASSLSPSLGGMGTKQYF.

The genes are TRBV9 and TRBJ2-1, with TRBD1 identical over 7 bases. Germline V CDR1 and CDR2: SGDLS, YYNGEE. The CDR3 sequence is 20 residues long. The V segment lost 1 base and the J segment 5 bases; nucleotides outside the gene matches: 21. The CDR3 DNA reads as TGTGCCAGCAGCGTATACATCCTTTTTGACAGGGCCGGCGAAAACAATGAGCAGTTCTTC. This translates into CASSVYILFDRAGENNEQFF.

V usage is TRBV5-6 and J usage is TRBJ1-5; a possible D gene is TRBD1 (6 bases). Looked up from germline, CDR1 is SGHDT and CDR2 is YYEEEE. The CDR3 is made up of 16 amino acids. Between the trimmed V and J ends, which lost 4 bases and 7 bases, there was a span of 21 bases. The CDR3 nucleotides are TGTGCCAGCAGCCTTAGCATTGGGCAGGGGATACAGCCCCAGCATTTT. Translated, it gives CASSLSIGQGIQPQHF.

Remarks on this clone: Other nucleotide sequences from this sample produce the same CDR3. The CDR3 reads CASSLGYEQYF. The CDR3 DNA reads TGTGCCAGCAGTTTAGGATACGAGCAGTACTTC. This chain uses TRBV28 with TRBJ2-7; no firm D call. V dropped 2 bases and J dropped 4 bases, with 3 bases sitting between them. CDR1 is MDHEN, CDR2 SYDVKM, per germline. The CDR3 runs to 11 residues.

The chain combines TRBV30 with TRBJ1-5; D may be TRBD1 (6 bases). The CDR3 extends over 13 amino acids. Germline V gives CDR1 GTSNPN, CDR2 SVGIG (reference sequence). V was cut by 2 bases and J by 3 bases, with 8 bases left in between. This CDR3 is CAWSRGDNQPQHF. DNA for the CDR3: TGTGCCTGGAGTAGGGGGGACAATCAGCCCCAGCATTTT.

This rearrangement joins TRBV5-4 to TRBJ2-2; D is possibly TRBD1 (6 bases). Germline values: CDR1 SGHNT, CDR2 YYREEE (reference sequence). Trimming shortened V by 4 bases and J by 2 bases, and 15 bases separated the two germline ends. There are 16 residues in the CDR3. The CDR3 here is CASSPRWDINTGELFF. In DNA form, the CDR3 reads TGTGCCAGCAGCCCTCGATGGGACATAAACACCGGGGAGCTGTTTTTT. Based on the CDR3 plus reference TRBV5-4 and TRBJ2-2, the full variable domain is ETGVTQSPTHLIKTRGQQVTLRCSSQSGHNTVSWYQQALGQGPQFIFQYYREEENGRGNFPPRFSGLQFPNYSSELNVNALELDDSALYLCASSPRWDINTGELFFGEGSRLTVL.

J is TRBJ2-3 and V is TRBV5-8, with TRBD1 matching over 7 bases. Per germline, CDR1 SGHTS and CDR2 YDEGEE. Unmatched junction bases numbered 9, after V lost 4 bases and J lost 4 bases. This CDR3 has 15 residues. The CDR3 DNA reads as TGTGCCAGCAGCCCAGGGAGTACAGGGGCAGATACGCAGTATTTT. Protein sequence: CASSPGSTGADTQYF.

The chain recombines TRBV27 with TRBJ1-1; no definite D call. V was pared by 2 bases and J by 1 base, with 8 bases between. The CDR3 extends over 14 amino acids. Germline V gene data show CDR1 as MNHEY and CDR2 as SMNVEV (reference sequence). CDR3 sequence (DNA): TGTGCCAGCAGTTTAATGAGGGAGAACACTGAAGCTTTCTTT. Protein product: CASSLMRENTEAFF.

DNA of the CDR3: TGTGCCAGTAGTATATGGGACGCAGACAGGGAGGACGAAAAACTGTTTTTT. As protein: CASSIWDADREDEKLFF. The rearrangement uses TRBV19 and TRBJ1-4; 7 nucleotides line up with TRBD1. J lost 8 bases, V lost 2 bases, and 14 bases had no gene match. Germline V gene sequence: CDR1 LNHDA, CDR2 SQIVND (reference sequence). The CDR3 is 17 amino acids.

Note on this clone: The same CDR3 is also encoded by other DNA sequences in this sample. The chain uses TRBV7-9 and TRBJ2-1; D perhaps matches TRBD1 (6 bases). V lost 5 bases to trimming and J lost 5 bases, with 10 bases between them. The CDR3 has 13 residues. The germline V gene has CDR1 SEHNR and CDR2 FQNEAQ (reference sequence). CDR3 loop: CASSPWTDNEQFF. CDR3 sequence (DNA): TGTGCCAGCAGCCCTTGGACAGACAATGAGCAGTTCTTC.

This clone was picked up one time. V and J are TRBV6-1 and TRBJ1-5; no clear D. This CDR3 spans 15 amino acids. Germline V gene lookup returns CDR1 MNHNS and CDR2 SASEGT. Trimming took off 6 bases at V and 2 bases at J, with 14 bases between the two ends. CDR3 nucleotides: TGTGCCAGCAGGGAGGAGACCGTGGGCAATCAGCCCCAGCATTTT. The encoded protein is CASREETVGNQPQHF.

The chain couples TRBV5-6 to TRBJ2-1, with 9 bases aligning to TRBD2. The J segment lost 6 bases and the V segment lost 0 bases, leaving 7 bases of the junction unmatched. The CDR3 is 16 amino acids. Looked up from germline, CDR1 is SGHDT and CDR2 is YYEEEE. CDR3 protein: CASSLDPAGGTNEQFF. CDR3 nucleotide sequence: TGTGCCAGCAGCTTGGACCCAGCGGGGGGCACCAATGAGCAGTTCTTC. The variable domain in full, with the rest retrieved from reference TRBV5-6 and TRBJ2-1, is DAGVTQSPTHLIKTRGQQVTLRCSPKSGHDTVSWYQQALGQGPQFIFQYYEEEERQRGNFPDRFSGHQFPNYSSELNVNALLLGDSALYLCASSLDPAGGTNEQFFGPGTRLTVL.

This chain connects TRBV2 to TRBJ2-7; D unclear. The germline V gene has CDR1 SNHLY and CDR2 FYNNEI. With 3 bases removed from V and 0 bases from J, the gap between germline ends came to 6 bases. The CDR3 sequence is 13 residues long. The DNA of the CDR3 is TGTGCCAGCAGTGATCGACTCTCCTACGAGCAGTACTTC. Translated: CASSDRLSYEQYF.

Only one count was recorded for this clone. The chain recombines TRBV7-3 with TRBJ2-3, with D perhaps TRBD2 (5 bases). Germline V gene lookup returns CDR1 SGHTA and CDR2 FQGTGA. The CDR3 totals 15 residues. V lost 0 bases to trimming and J lost 7 bases, with 14 bases between them. For the CDR3, the DNA is TGTGCCAGCAGCTTAACCCGGGATCCTCGGAATACGCAGTATTTT. Translation: CASSLTRDPRNTQYF.

The V gene is TRBV5-1, the J gene TRBJ1-4, with TRBD1 identical over 7 bases. Germline trimming cut 4 bases from V and 6 bases from J; bases unmatched to any gene: 9. Germline V gives CDR1 SGHRS, CDR2 YFSETQ. This CDR3 contains 15 residues. The CDR3 sequence is CASSIGTVGDEKLFF. The CDR3 DNA reads TGCGCCAGCAGCATCGGGACAGTGGGGGATGAAAAACTGTTTTTT.

This clone was counted a single time. This chain links TRBV27 with TRBJ2-7; D is ambiguous. Germline values: CDR1 MNHEY, CDR2 SMNVEV (reference sequence). The CDR3 is 16 amino acids. V lost 5 bases and J 3 bases, leaving 20 bases between the germline ends. The CDR3 nucleotides read TGTGCCAGCAGTCTCGCTGGTGGACGATTAAACTACGAGCAGTACTTC. This encodes CASSLAGGRLNYEQYF.

V is TRBV6-1 and J is TRBJ1-5; 8 bases agree with TRBD1. J gave up 5 bases and V 0 bases, and 6 bases lay outside the gene matches. The CDR3 consists of 16 residues. The V gene's germline CDR1 is MNHNS and CDR2 SASEGT. The CDR3 DNA reads TGTGCCAGCAGTGAAGCCCATTACAGGGGGGATCAGCCCCAGCATTTT. It translates to CASSEAHYRGDQPQHF.

This clone occurred once. The chain is built from TRBV7-2 and TRBJ2-1, with D perhaps matching TRBD1 (5 bases). Trimming shortened V by 5 bases and J by 0 bases, and 17 bases separated the two germline ends. The CDR3 runs to 17 residues. Per the germline V gene, CDR1 is SGHTA and CDR2 is FQGNSA. In nucleotides, the CDR3 is TGTGCCAGCAGCGTCGACGTAGGGGTCGGCTCCTACAATGAGCAGTTCTTC. It translates to CASSVDVGVGSYNEQFF.

The gene calls are TRBV28 and TRBJ2-2, with 10 bases fitting TRBD1. V lost 5 bases and J lost 4; bases outside the gene matches: 7. CDR1 and CDR2 (germline): MDHEN, SYDVKM. The CDR3 loop spans 16 amino acids. The DNA of the CDR3 is TGTGCCAGCAGTGCTCGACAGGGGGCGGTCACCGGGGAGCTGTTTTTT. Protein sequence: CASSARQGAVTGELFF.

The rearrangement links TRBV19 to TRBJ2-7; D is undetermined. Germline lookup yields CDR1 LNHDA and CDR2 SQIVND (reference sequence). The CDR3 contains 13 residues. Trimming stripped 3 bases from V and 3 bases from J, with 9 bases between. The CDR3, as DNA: TGTGCCAGTAGTATCGCACACAACTACGAGCAGTACTTC. As protein: CASSIAHNYEQYF.

This clone was recorded once. The chain links TRBV7-2 to TRBJ2-2; D may be TRBD2 (5 bases). Trimming removed 3 bases at V and 5 bases at J, with 19 bases between. This CDR3 is 17 amino acids long. The germline CDR1 and CDR2 sequences are SGHTA and FQGNSA. CDR3 protein: CASSFSARRYLTGELFF. CDR3 nucleotides: TGTGCCAGCAGCTTTTCCGCCCGGAGGTATCTTACCGGGGAGCTGTTTTTT. The full variable domain, with the rest looked up from reference TRBV7-2 and TRBJ2-2, is GAGVSQSPSNKVTEKGKDVELRCDPISGHTALYWYRQSLGQGLEFLIYFQGNSAPDKSGLPSDRFSAERTGGSVSTLTIQRTQQEDSAVYLCASSFSARRYLTGELFFGEGSRLTVL.

The V and J genes are TRBV29-1 and TRBJ2-1; TRBD2 agrees at 9 bases. The germline V gene encodes CDR1 SQVTM and CDR2 ANQGSEA. The J segment lost 8 bases and the V segment lost 5 bases, leaving 7 bases of the junction unmatched. CDR3 length: 13 residues. The chain's CDR3 is CSVSSGRFDEQFF. Written as DNA, the CDR3 is TGCAGCGTTTCCAGCGGGAGGTTCGATGAGCAGTTCTTC.

The chain uses TRBV13 and TRBJ1-5; tentatively, D is TRBD1 (6 bases). In germline, CDR1 is PRHDT, CDR2 FYEKMQ (reference sequence). Between the trimmed V and J ends, which lost 6 bases and 6 bases, there was a span of 15 bases. There are 14 residues in the CDR3. CDR3 in DNA: TGTGCCAGCAGTTTGGGCCAGGGGCTTCAGCCCCAGCATTTT. Translated, it gives CASSLGQGLQPQHF.

V gene TRBV7-9 combines with J gene TRBJ2-1, with TRBD2 matching 9 bases. After removal of 1 base from V and 8 bases from J, the junction contained 9 bases not matched to a gene. The CDR3 length is 16 residues. The V gene's germline CDR1 is SEHNR and CDR2 FQNEAQ (reference sequence). The CDR3 region is CASSLGVLSGSHEQFF. CDR3 bases: TGTGCCAGCAGCTTAGGGGTGCTTAGCGGGAGTCATGAGCAGTTCTTC.